The 32 T cell receptor beta chains presented below share a single source sample, sequenced in a study of blood T cell repertoires in COVID-19. Libraries were prepared by immunoSEQ multiplex PCR; TCRdb keeps only in-frame clonotypes and omits some of them. The sample has some 180,000 clones; 88% are singletons. The sequenced sample was peripheral blood. The source of these receptors is a man aged 35 to 55 with active or convalescent COVID-19.

The chain couples TRBV5-1 to TRBJ2-6; D remains unclear. Germline V gene lookup returns CDR1 SGHRS and CDR2 YFSETQ. Trimming stripped 4 bases from V and 0 bases from J, with 11 bases between. The CDR3 has 16 residues. CDR3 coding DNA: TGCGCCAGCAGCCCAGGATTGGGCTCTGGGGCCAACGTCCTGACTTTC. Protein product: CASSPGLGSGANVLTF.

This chain connects TRBV5-1 to TRBJ2-1, with a weak D call TRBD2 (6 bases). The V end was cut by 4 bases, the J end by 5 bases, with 19 bases between. CDR3 length: 16 residues. The V gene's germline CDR1 is SGHRS and CDR2 YFSETQ. The CDR3 coding sequence is TGCGCCAGCAGCATCCTAAATGGCGGGGCTGACAATGAGCAGTTCTTC. Translation: CASSILNGGADNEQFF.

The chain has TRBV28 and TRBJ1-2, with unresolved D. CDR3 length: 11 amino acids. Germline-derived CDR1 and CDR2 are MDHEN and SYDVKM. Trimming cost V 6 bases and J 4 bases, with 6 bases left between them. The CDR3 nucleotides are TGTGCCAGCAGCGGGAGCTATGGCTACACCTTC. Translation: CASSGSYGYTF.

This clone was seen only once. V gene TRBV27 combines with J gene TRBJ2-6; D gene ambiguous. Germline V CDR1 and CDR2: MNHEY, SMNVEV (reference sequence). The V and J ends lost 7 bases and 3 bases respectively, with 7 bases between them. CDR3 length: 13 residues. The CDR3 DNA reads as TGTGCCAGCACCCCATTTGGGGCCAACGTCCTGACTTTC. Amino acid sequence: CASTPFGANVLTF.

The genes are TRBV29-1 and TRBJ2-2; 9 nucleotides agree with TRBD2. CDR3 length: 15 amino acids. CDR1 and CDR2 from the germline V gene are SQVTM and ANQGSEA. The ends lost 6 bases at V and 2 bases at J; junction bases unmatched: 7. The CDR3 reads CSVEWREGNTGELFF. Written as DNA, the CDR3 is TGCAGCGTCGAATGGCGGGAGGGAAACACCGGGGAGCTGTTTTTT.

The CDR3 spells CASSENRAQLKRGPYSYEQYF. CDR3 in DNA: TGCGCCAGCAGTGAGAATAGGGCACAGCTTAAAAGGGGGCCGTACTCCTACGAGCAGTACTTC. J is TRBJ2-7 and V is TRBV10-1; 7 positions match TRBD1. Germline V gene data show CDR1 as WNHNN and CDR2 as SYGVQD (reference sequence). This CDR3 is 21 amino acids long. Losses at the gene ends were 2 bases for V and 0 bases for J; bases not matched to a gene: 22.

The chain joins TRBV7-2 to TRBJ1-2; tentative D call: TRBD1 (5 bases). V lost 3 bases and J 8 bases, leaving 19 bases between the germline ends. The CDR3 sequence is 15 residues long. The germline V gene has CDR1 SGHTA and CDR2 FQGNSA. The chain's CDR3 is CASSFSIAQDRGYTF. CDR3 nucleotides: TGTGCCAGCAGCTTTTCTATCGCACAGGATAGGGGCTACACCTTC.

V usage is TRBV5-5 and J usage is TRBJ1-5; D perhaps matches TRBD1 (5 bases). The germline V and J ends were trimmed by 0 bases and 0 bases, with 7 bases remaining between them. Germline V CDR1 and CDR2: SGHKS, YYEKEE (reference sequence). The CDR3 is 15 amino acids. The DNA for the CDR3 is TGTGCCAGCAGCTTGGACAGGTATAGCAATCAGCCCCAGCATTTT. Translated: CASSLDRYSNQPQHF.

The rearrangement joins TRBV28 to TRBJ2-5, with 8 bases identical to TRBD2. CDR1 is MDHEN, CDR2 SYDVKM, per germline. Trimming removed 6 bases from V and 7 bases from J; junction bases left unmatched: 10. The CDR3 extends over 14 amino acids. This chain's CDR3 is CASRDPGGGGTQYF. In DNA form, the CDR3 reads TGTGCCAGCAGAGATCCCGGGGGGGGAGGGACCCAGTACTTC.

The chain carries TRBV6-5 and TRBJ2-1, with 9 positions matching TRBD2. This CDR3 is built from 16 residues. Trimming at V came to 0 bases and at J to 10 bases, leaving 10 bases not matched to a gene. Per the germline V gene, CDR1 is MNHEY and CDR2 is SVGAGI. CDR3 loop: CASSYSSSGGSVEQFF. The CDR3 nucleotides read TGTGCCAGCAGTTACTCTAGTAGCGGGGGCTCGGTGGAGCAGTTCTTC.

The chain is built from TRBV9 and TRBJ2-5; 11 bases line up with TRBD2. Germline loops: CDR1 SGDLS, CDR2 YYNGEE. The J segment lost 5 bases and the V segment lost 2 bases, leaving 14 bases of the junction unmatched. This CDR3 has 18 residues. The CDR3 DNA is TGTGCCAGCAGCGTCGGAACTAGCGGGAGTCCGTCATGGGAGACCCAGTACTTC. It codes for CASSVGTSGSPSWETQYF.

The rearrangement joins TRBV7-9 to TRBJ1-1; tentatively, D is TRBD1 (5 bases). This CDR3 comprises 14 residues. In germline, CDR1 is SEHNR, CDR2 FQNEAQ (reference sequence). V lost 5 bases to trimming and J lost 4 bases, with 14 bases between them. The CDR3 DNA reads as TGTGCCAGCAGCCAGGGAGGTTCGAGCACTGAAGCTTTCTTT. Its protein is CASSQGGSSTEAFF. Variable domain in full (rest from reference TRBV7-9 and TRBJ1-1): DTGVSQNPRHKITKRGQNVTFRCDPISEHNRLYWYRQTLGQGPEFLTYFQNEAQLEKSRLLSDRFSAERPKGSFSTLEIQRTEQGDSAMYLCASSQGGSSTEAFFGQGTRLTVV.

A remark on this clone: Sequence at one end of the junction differs from germline and may be a read error. This chain joins TRBV19 and TRBJ2-4, with TRBD2 identical over 9 bases. Per germline, CDR1 LNHDA and CDR2 SQIVND (reference sequence). The CDR3 extends over 13 amino acids. Here the CDR3 reads CASRWREGNIQYF. The DNA of the CDR3 is TGTGCAAGTAGGTGGCGGGAGGGAAACATTCAGTACTTC.

V and J are TRBV19 and TRBJ1-4, with 7 nucleotides matching TRBD1. V shed 6 bases, J shed 0 bases, and the junction held 10 bases outside the gene matches. This CDR3 comprises 17 residues. Germline lookup yields CDR1 LNHDA and CDR2 SQIVND (reference sequence). CDR3 loop: CASRSGQFSATNEKLFF. The CDR3 nucleotides read TGTGCCAGTAGGTCGGGACAGTTCAGCGCAACTAATGAAAAACTGTTTTTT.

V usage is TRBV19 and J usage is TRBJ1-1; TRBD1 matches 7 bases. V trimming: 6 bases; J trimming: 0 bases; junction bases outside the gene matches: 10. This CDR3 comprises 16 residues. Germline values: CDR1 LNHDA, CDR2 SQIVND (reference sequence). The CDR3 is CASRETGLFMNTEAFF. Written as DNA, the CDR3 is TGTGCCAGTAGGGAGACAGGGTTGTTCATGAACACTGAAGCTTTCTTT.

This chain joins TRBV2 and TRBJ1-4; no definite D call. This CDR3 is built from 14 residues. V was shortened by 4 bases and J by 1 base, with 7 bases between the two germline ends. In germline, CDR1 is SNHLY, CDR2 FYNNEI. CDR3 sequence: CASSGEKTNEKLFF. The CDR3 DNA reads as TGTGCCAGCAGTGGGGAGAAAACTAATGAAAAACTGTTTTTT.

The rearrangement links TRBV18 to TRBJ1-3, with D perhaps matching TRBD1 (6 bases). The CDR3 contains 14 residues. The V gene's germline CDR1 is KGHSH and CDR2 LQKENI. V lost 5 bases and J lost 2, with 10 bases in between. DNA for the CDR3: TGTGCCAGCTCATCCGGACAGACTGGAAACACCATATATTTT. It translates to CASSSGQTGNTIYF.

In nucleotides, the CDR3 is TGTGCCAGCAGCAACCTACCGGGACACCAGAACACTGAAGCTTTCTTT. Protein sequence: CASSNLPGHQNTEAFF. This chain links TRBV21-1 with TRBJ1-1; TRBD1 reflects the table's D call only, with no check against the DNA. TRBV21-1 counts as a pseudogene. This CDR3 contains 16 residues.

Only one count was recorded for this clone. The chain carries TRBV6-5 and TRBJ1-1; D unresolved. V lost 6 bases to trimming and J lost 5 bases, with 13 bases between them. This CDR3 is 13 amino acids long. The germline gives CDR1 MNHEY, CDR2 SVGAGI. This CDR3 reads CASRTSGSTEAFF. CDR3 bases: TGTGCCAGCAGGACGTCCGGGTCGACTGAAGCTTTCTTT.

This clone has more than one count but fewer than ten. The gene calls are TRBV7-9 and TRBJ1-2; D is unresolved. CDR1 and CDR2 from the germline V gene are SEHNR and FQNEAQ (reference sequence). The CDR3 is 14 residues long. V was clipped by 4 bases and J by 1 base, with 10 bases between them. CDR3 loop: CASSSSGVNYGYTF. The CDR3 DNA is TGTGCCAGCAGCTCTAGCGGGGTTAACTATGGCTACACCTTC.

A word on this clone: One end of the junction does not line up with germline, which may come from a read error. This rearrangement joins TRBV5-4 to TRBJ2-2, with a weak D call TRBD2 (6 bases). The CDR3 is made up of 16 amino acids. Germline V lookup: CDR1 SGHNT, CDR2 YYREEE (reference sequence). As DNA, the CDR3 is TGTGCCAGCAGCTTGCCCCTTCTAGCGAATACCGGGGAGCTGTTTTTT. Translating gives CASSLPLLANTGELFF.

The J gene is TRBJ1-2, the V gene TRBV11-2; D unclear. The length of the CDR3 is 15 residues. The V gene lost 0 bases and the J gene lost 7 bases, with 15 bases spanning the gap. CDR1 SGHAT and CDR2 FQNNGV come from the germline V gene. The CDR3 loop reads CASSLELLFSSGYTF. The CDR3 nucleotides read TGTGCCAGCAGCTTAGAGTTATTATTTTCCTCTGGCTACACCTTC.

V gene TRBV9 combines with J gene TRBJ1-1; 7 bases fit TRBD1. CDR3 length: 14 amino acids. Looked up from germline, CDR1 is SGDLS and CDR2 is YYNGEE. V was pared by 5 bases and J by 0 bases, with 4 bases of the junction left unmatched. This CDR3 reads CASRGDSLNTEAFF. CDR3 DNA sequence: TGTGCCAGCAGGGGGGACAGTCTGAACACTGAAGCTTTCTTT.

The V call is TRBV19, the J call TRBJ1-5, with D tentatively TRBD1 (6 bases). V was trimmed by 5 bases and J by 2 bases, leaving 16 bases between them. CDR3 length: 16 residues. Germline-derived CDR1 and CDR2 are LNHDA and SQIVND (reference sequence). The CDR3 bases are TGTGCCAGTAGTCCTCTCTGGGGGCAGGGCAATCAGCCCCAGCATTTT. It encodes CASSPLWGQGNQPQHF.

The rearrangement links TRBV28 to TRBJ1-2; 10 bases map to TRBD1. V lost 5 bases, J lost 4 bases, and 7 bases stayed unmatched. Germline V CDR1 and CDR2: MDHEN, SYDVKM. The CDR3 consists of 15 residues. The chain's CDR3 is CASSTIRTGGYGYTF. The CDR3 DNA follows: TGTGCCAGCAGTACCATCCGGACAGGGGGCTATGGCTACACCTTC.

This chain links TRBV5-1 with TRBJ1-1; D gene ambiguous. The length of the CDR3 is 15 residues. Germline CDR1 is SGHRS and CDR2 is YFSETQ. V shed 2 bases and J shed 5 bases, with 16 bases lying between them. CDR3 coding DNA: TGCGCCAGCAGCTTAATCTTTATGGGAGGGACTGAAGCTTTCTTT. Translation: CASSLIFMGGTEAFF.

CDR3 sequence: CASSRLGPSSGNTIYF. In DNA, the CDR3 is TGTGCCAGCAGCCGCCTGGGGCCAAGCTCTGGAAACACCATATATTTT. The chain recombines TRBV5-6 with TRBJ1-3, with D perhaps matching TRBD1 (5 bases). The ends were cut back, 4 bases at V and 0 bases at J, with 14 bases in the middle. Germline V CDR1 and CDR2: SGHDT, YYEEEE. This CDR3 comprises 16 residues.

This clone was observed once. The rearrangement links TRBV7-8 to TRBJ1-3; unclear D gene. This CDR3 is 15 amino acids long. Germline V gives CDR1 SGHVS, CDR2 FQNEAQ. Trimming stripped 0 bases from V and 0 bases from J, with 6 bases between. DNA of the CDR3: TGTGCCAGCAGCTTAGCCACGAGCTCTGGAAACACCATATATTTT. Protein sequence: CASSLATSSGNTIYF.

This sequence joins TRBV29-1 and TRBJ2-2, with 7 nucleotides matching TRBD1. CDR1 SQVTM and CDR2 ANQGSEA come from the germline V gene. The CDR3 runs to 12 residues. The junction had 5 bases not matched to a gene; V was cut back by 7 bases and J by 6 bases. The CDR3 is CSARTGAGELFF. CDR3 DNA sequence: TGCAGCGCTCGAACAGGGGCCGGGGAGCTGTTTTTT.

This clone was observed a single time. The V and J genes are TRBV12-3 or TRBV12-4 and TRBJ1-1, with TRBD1 matching over 8 bases. This CDR3 has 13 amino acids. Unmatched junction bases numbered 10, after V lost 8 bases and J lost 8 bases. CDR3 coding DNA: TGTGCCAGCCGCCGACAGGGGTTTTTAGAAGCTTTCTTT. Translation: CASRRQGFLEAFF.

The rearrangement joins TRBV18 to TRBJ1-4; D possibly corresponds to TRBD1 (6 bases). V lost 4 bases and J 6 bases, leaving 18 bases between the germline ends. The CDR3 extends over 16 amino acids. The germline CDR1 and CDR2 sequences are KGHSH and LQKENI. The CDR3 here is CASSRDTQGIHEKLFF. In nucleotides, the CDR3 is TGTGCCAGCTCACGAGATACTCAGGGGATACATGAAAAACTGTTTTTT.

V usage is TRBV19 and J usage is TRBJ1-2; 10 bases fit TRBD1. CDR1 and CDR2 from the germline V gene are LNHDA and SQIVND (reference sequence). CDR3 size: 17 residues. V trimming: 5 bases; J trimming: 4 bases; junction bases outside the gene matches: 13. The DNA of the CDR3 is TGTGCCAGTAGTGTCCGGACCGGGACAGGGGTGTTCTATGGCTACACCTTC. This translates into CASSVRTGTGVFYGYTF.